This T cell receptor beta chain came from a study of T cells in Graves' hyperthyroidism and ophthalmopathy. CDR1 and CDR2 (germline): MDHEN, SYDVKM. The J segment lost 7 bases and the V segment lost 8 bases, leaving 16 bases of the junction unmatched. The CDR3 length is 16 residues. Amplification yielded TCR beta CDR3 regions, with RNA transcripts as the source. The TCR CDR3 first-round RT-PCR relied on the HTBI primer set. MiXCR, applied by TCRdb to the multiplex PCR reads, yields one record per CDR3 protein. The sample holds fewer than 350,000 distinct CDR3 sequences, about 19% seen once. The TCR sequence derives from a man aged 50-59 years with Graves' ophthalmopathy. Material: blood. The chain is built from TRBV28 and TRBJ1-5, with TRBD1 matching over 8 bases. The CDR3 loop reads CASDGPDREAGQPQHF. The CDR3 bases are TGTGCCAGCGATGGACCGGACAGGGAAGCTGGACAGCCCCAGCATTTT. Complete variable domain (other parts from reference TRBV28 and TRBJ1-5): DVKVTQSSRYLVKRTGEKVFLECVQDMDHENMFWYRQDPGLGLRLIYFSYDVKMKEKGDIPEGYSVSREKKERFSLILESASTNQTSMYLCASDGPDREAGQPQHFGDGTRLSIL.